The entry below gives a single TCR beta chain sequence along with its context. Its antigen is as yet unknown. Clones were sequenced by immunoSEQ multiplex PCR, and TCRdb holds only the in-frame ones, with some missing. The table lists roughly 120,000 clones, roughly 90% of them singletons, with 2.5% to 3% in the top ten. The CDR3 has 13 amino acids. Trimming at V came to 1 base and at J to 6 bases, leaving 1 base not matched to a gene. Germline CDR1 reads LGHNA; CDR2 reads YSLEER. This entry belongs to a study of T cell responses to AZD1222 COVID-19 vaccine. Study results and limitations: Only six AZD1222 recipients tested seropositive at baseline. Repertoire collection took place solely once the T cell response had peaked. Across the whole spike, CD4 TCRs peaked at regions 160-218 and 743-854.

This chain connects TRBV4-3 to TRBJ2-5; TRBD1 matches 8 bases. The sample here was peripheral blood, taken on day 0 of AZD1222 vaccination. This clonotype was sampled from an adult in good health. In nucleotides, the CDR3 is TGCGCCAGCAGCCAAGTCAGGGGGCAGACCCAGTACTTC. Translated, it gives CASSQVRGQTQYF.